This TCR beta chain was identified in a study of OX40 agonist ivuxolimab in advanced cancers. Overall study context: Age averaged 60 years (range 23 to 79), and 80% to 90% were male.

A word on this clone: Its antigen is as yet unknown.

Clones were read by immunoSEQ multiplex PCR, and TCRdb kept only the in-frame ones, dropping some. The table lists about 120,000 clones, 90% to 95% of them singletons, with more than 0.15% in the top ten. Germline V gene sequence: CDR1 MNHNY, CDR2 SVGAGI (reference sequence). CDR3 size: 11 residues. V was pared by 6 bases and J by 3 bases, with 3 bases between. The study's findings and limits: Partial responders at 0.1-3.0 mg/kg showed near-lowest clonal expansion. At 0.1 to 3.0 mg/kg, clonal expansion of CD4+ and CD8+ blood T cells had occurred by week 6.

V and J are TRBV6-6 and TRBJ2-1; D call uncertain. The material sequenced was CD4+ or CD8+ T cells sorted from blood, taken in a trial of the OX40 agonist ivuxolimab. The receptor comes from an adult with an advanced solid tumor such as melanoma, head and neck, liver or kidney cancer. The CDR3 loop is CASRLYNEQFF. CDR3 DNA sequence: TGTGCCAGCAGGCTCTACAATGAGCAGTTCTTC.